The rows below give T cell receptor beta chains drawn from one sample of a study of CD8+CD57+ T cells in acquired aplastic anemia. TCRdb independently ran MiXCR on the reads; one entry per CDR3 protein. The sample contains 200,000 to 250,000 distinct CDR3 sequences, roughly 50% of which appear only once. The sequenced sample consisted of sorted CD4+, CD8+, or CD8+CD57+ T cells (not recorded which) from PBMCs. These receptors were collected from a human donor with aplastic anemia. The CDR3 runs from the conserved cysteine through the conserved F or W. Each record gives: V gene, J gene, CDR3 length, CDR3 protein.

V: TRBV19; J: TRBJ1-1; length: 10; CDR3: CATRATEAFF
V: TRBV20-1; J: TRBJ2-4; length: 17; CDR3: CSASGTSGGIAKNIQYF
V: TRBV2; J: TRBJ1-5; length: 15; CDR3: CASTGGVASNQPQHF
V: TRBV15; J: TRBJ2-5; length: 16; CDR3: CATSRDSDSGEETQYF
V: TRBV7-2; J: TRBJ2-1; length: 13; CDR3: CASNTDRASTQFF
V: TRBV3-1; J: TRBJ2-7; length: 15; CDR3: CASSQDRLTSYEQYF
V: TRBV7-9; J: TRBJ1-6; length: 14; CDR3: CASSLGGTGSPLHF
V: TRBV7-8; J: TRBJ2-7; length: 14; CDR3: CASSLGTQDYEQYF
V: TRBV7-3; J: TRBJ2-3; length: 15; CDR3: CASSPTSGGGDTQYF
V: TRBV7-8; J: TRBJ1-6; length: 14; CDR3: CASSLEKGNSPLHF
V: TRBV5-1; J: TRBJ2-1; length: 15; CDR3: CASSLGQGLYNEQFF
V: TRBV2; J: TRBJ2-1; length: 15; CDR3: CASSSTGRHGDEQFF
V: TRBV9; J: TRBJ1-2; length: 15; CDR3: CASSVEVEGKYGYTF
V: TRBV6-2/TRBV6-3; J: TRBJ2-3; length: 14; CDR3: CASSYGQGTDTQYF
V: TRBV10-2; J: TRBJ2-7; length: 14; CDR3: CASRSRTGGYEQYF
V: TRBV19; J: TRBJ1-1; length: 13; CDR3: CASSRPGPTEAFF